This T cell receptor beta chain was profiled in a study of T cell changes during pregnancy in multiple sclerosis. TCRdb keeps only in-frame clones here, not all; method: immunoSEQ multiplex PCR. The sample shows tens of thousands of clones, about 90% of them seen only once. Germline values: CDR1 SGHTA, CDR2 FQGNSA. Unmatched junction bases numbered 10, after V lost 1 base and J lost 4 bases. The CDR3 has 18 amino acids. The chain is built from TRBV7-2 and TRBJ2-3, with TRBD2 matching 11 bases. Sample: CD4+ T cells from peripheral blood mononuclear cells, taken after pregnancy. This TCR was recovered from a female donor in good health, enrolled as a control in a pregnancy study. Here the CDR3 reads CASSLDGGSGRVADTQYF. The DNA for the CDR3 is TGTGCCAGCAGCTTAGATGGGGGTAGCGGGAGGGTGGCAGATACGCAGTATTTT.